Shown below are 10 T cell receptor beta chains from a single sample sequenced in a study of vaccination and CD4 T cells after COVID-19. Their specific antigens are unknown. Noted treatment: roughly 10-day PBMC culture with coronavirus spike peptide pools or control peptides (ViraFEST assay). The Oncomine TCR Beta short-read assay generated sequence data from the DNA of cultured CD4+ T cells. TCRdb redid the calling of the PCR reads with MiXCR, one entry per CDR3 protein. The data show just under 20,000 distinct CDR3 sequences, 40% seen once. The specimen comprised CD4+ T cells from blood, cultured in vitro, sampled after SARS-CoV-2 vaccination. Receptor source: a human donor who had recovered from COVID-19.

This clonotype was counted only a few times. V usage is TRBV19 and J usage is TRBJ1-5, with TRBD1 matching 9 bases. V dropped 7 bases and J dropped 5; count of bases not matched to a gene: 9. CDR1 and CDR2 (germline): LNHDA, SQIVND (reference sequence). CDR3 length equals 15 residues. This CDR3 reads CASTLDRGYDQPQHF. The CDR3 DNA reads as TGTGCCAGTACCTTAGACAGGGGGTACGATCAGCCCCAGCATTTT.

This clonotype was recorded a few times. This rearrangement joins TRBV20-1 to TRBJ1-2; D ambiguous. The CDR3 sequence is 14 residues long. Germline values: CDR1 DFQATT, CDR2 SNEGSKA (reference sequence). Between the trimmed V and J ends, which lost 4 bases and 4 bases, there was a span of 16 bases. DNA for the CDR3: TGCAGTGCTACTCTTGACGGAGCCATCTATGGCTACACCTTC. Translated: CSATLDGAIYGYTF.

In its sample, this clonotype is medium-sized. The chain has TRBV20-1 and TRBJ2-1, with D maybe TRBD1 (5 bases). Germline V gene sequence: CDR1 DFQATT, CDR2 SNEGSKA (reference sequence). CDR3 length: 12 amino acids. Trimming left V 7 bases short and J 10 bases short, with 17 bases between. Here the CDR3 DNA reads TGCAGTGATGCGAATTCGTGGGGCGAGCAGTTCTTC. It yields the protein CSDANSWGEQFF.

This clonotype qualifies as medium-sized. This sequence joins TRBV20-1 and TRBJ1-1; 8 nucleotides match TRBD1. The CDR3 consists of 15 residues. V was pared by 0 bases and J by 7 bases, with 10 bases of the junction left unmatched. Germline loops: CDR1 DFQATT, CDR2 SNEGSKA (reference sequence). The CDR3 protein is CSARDPGRGRGEAFF. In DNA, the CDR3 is TGCAGTGCTAGAGATCCAGGCAGGGGGCGAGGTGAAGCTTTCTTT.

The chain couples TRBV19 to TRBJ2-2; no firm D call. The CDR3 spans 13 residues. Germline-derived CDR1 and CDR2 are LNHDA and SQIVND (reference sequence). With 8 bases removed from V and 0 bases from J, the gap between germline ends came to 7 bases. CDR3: CASARANTGELFF. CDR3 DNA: TGTGCCAGTGCCCGGGCGAACACCGGGGAGCTGTTTTTT.

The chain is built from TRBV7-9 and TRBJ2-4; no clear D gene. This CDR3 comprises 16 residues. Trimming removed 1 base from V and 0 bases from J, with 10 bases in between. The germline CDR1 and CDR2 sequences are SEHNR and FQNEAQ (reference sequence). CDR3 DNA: TGTGCCAGCAGCTTAGTTCTACCTCTAGCCAAAAACATTCAGTACTTC. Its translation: CASSLVLPLAKNIQYF.

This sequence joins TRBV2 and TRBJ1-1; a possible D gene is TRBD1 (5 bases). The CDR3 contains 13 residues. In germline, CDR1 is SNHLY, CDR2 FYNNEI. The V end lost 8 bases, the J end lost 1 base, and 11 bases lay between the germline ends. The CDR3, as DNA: TGTGCCAGCGATATGGGGACGAACACTGAAGCTTTCTTT. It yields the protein CASDMGTNTEAFF.

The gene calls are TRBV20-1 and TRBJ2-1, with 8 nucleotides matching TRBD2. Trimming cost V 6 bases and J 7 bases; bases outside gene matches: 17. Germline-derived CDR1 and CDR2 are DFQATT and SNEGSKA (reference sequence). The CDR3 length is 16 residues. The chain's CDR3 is CSATYGGAGLTNEQFF. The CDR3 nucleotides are TGCAGTGCAACATACGGGGGGGCCGGTTTGACAAATGAGCAGTTCTTC.

The CDR3 DNA follows: TGTGCCAGCAGCCCGGGGGCCCGGCCCCAGCATTTT. Its translation: CASSPGARPQHF. V gene TRBV7-9 combines with J gene TRBJ1-5, with a weak D call TRBD1 (6 bases). The V end lost 5 bases, the J end lost 9 bases, and 11 bases lay between the germline ends. The germline CDR1 and CDR2 sequences are SEHNR and FQNEAQ (reference sequence). This CDR3 comprises 12 residues.

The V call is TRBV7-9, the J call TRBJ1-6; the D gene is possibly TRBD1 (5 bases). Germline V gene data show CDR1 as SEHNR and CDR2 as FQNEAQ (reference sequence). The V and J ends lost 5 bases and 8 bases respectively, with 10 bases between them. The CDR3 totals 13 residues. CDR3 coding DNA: TGTGCCAGCAGCCGTGACAGCGATTCACCCCTCCACTTT. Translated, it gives CASSRDSDSPLHF.